These T cell receptor beta chains were read from a single sample in a study of OX40 agonist ivuxolimab in advanced cancers. Generated by immunoSEQ multiplex PCR, the TCRdb table keeps only in-frame clones and is missing some. The sample holds 52,000 or so clones, approximately 81% seen once. Sequencing used CD4+ or CD8+ T cells sorted from blood, obtained in a trial of the OX40 agonist ivuxolimab. These receptors came from an adult with an advanced solid tumor such as melanoma, head and neck, liver or kidney cancer. The CDR3 runs from the conserved cysteine through the conserved F or W. The D gene is left open where the match is weak. Part of the rows lack a size; the others show once, few, many or a class for expanded clones.

TGTGCCAGTAGTACACAGGGGAGGGCCGGGGAGCTGTTTTTT,CASSTQGRAGELFF,once,.,TRBV19,TRBJ2-2
TGTGCCAGCAAGGGGGAGGGGGTCACAGATACGCAGTATTTT,CASKGEGVTDTQYF,.,.,TRBV6-5,TRBJ2-3
TGCGCCAGCAGCTTGGTCGGTAGCGACACAGATACGCAGTATTTT,CASSLVGSDTDTQYF,.,.,TRBV5-1,TRBJ2-3
TGTGCCAGCAGTCAAGAGGGGGGCTTGGGGGAGACCCAGTACTTC,CASSQEGGLGETQYF,.,.,TRBV25-1,TRBJ2-5
TGTGCCAGCAGCGCAACTCAGTACGAGCAGTACTTC,CASSATQYEQYF,few,.,TRBV7-2,TRBJ2-7
TGTGCCAGCAGCCCTGGACTAGCGGGGAGTGCTGGGGCCAACGTCCTGACTTTC,CASSPGLAGSAGANVLTF,.,TRBD2,TRBV7-2,TRBJ2-6
TGTGCCAGCAGCCAAGTTATAGGGTGGAATGAGCAGTTCTTC,CASSQVIGWNEQFF,.,.,TRBV4-2,TRBJ2-1
TGTGCCAGCAGCTTAGGAGGGGGGACCCGGTACAATGAGCAGTTCTTC,CASSLGGGTRYNEQFF,.,.,TRBV7-2,TRBJ2-1
TGTGCCAGCCCCCCGAACCGTGACAGATGGGGATTTGAAGCTTTCTTT,CASPPNRDRWGFEAFF,once,.,TRBV28,TRBJ1-1
TGTGCCAGCTCACCAGGACAGTCCAATCAGCCCCAGCATTTT,CASSPGQSNQPQHF,once,.,TRBV18,TRBJ1-5
TGCAGCACCCTTGCGGGAGGGGACGGGGAGCTGTTTTTT,CSTLAGGDGELFF,.,TRBD2,TRBV29-1,TRBJ2-2
TGTGCCAGCAGCTTAGCTGGCCTTACCTACGAGCAGTACTTC,CASSLAGLTYEQYF,.,.,TRBV11-2,TRBJ2-7
TGTGCCAGCAGCTTAAGACTAGCGGGGAACACCGGGGAGCTGTTTTTT,CASSLRLAGNTGELFF,.,TRBD2,TRBV5-8,TRBJ2-2
TGTGCCAGCAGCCCACAGGGGGAGGGGCCCCAGCATTTT,CASSPQGEGPQHF,.,TRBD1,TRBV7-3,TRBJ1-5
TGTGCCAGCAGCTTGGGGACATTCACAGATACGCAGTATTTT,CASSLGTFTDTQYF,.,.,TRBV5-8,TRBJ2-3
TGTGCCAGCAGCTCCCCCTCTAGCCGCGACACAGATACGCAGTATTTT,CASSSPSSRDTDTQYF,.,.,TRBV14,TRBJ2-3
TGCAGCGGTAAAGGACAGGGCTGGAAAGAGACCCAGTACTTC,CSGKGQGWKETQYF,.,TRBD1,TRBV29-1,TRBJ2-5
TGTGCCAGCAGCTTTTCCAGCGGGAGTTGGGATGAGCAGTTCTTC,CASSFSSGSWDEQFF,.,TRBD2,TRBV11-2,TRBJ2-1
TGTGCCAGCAGCTGGAGGGGGGGAATGAACACTGAAGCTTTCTTT,CASSWRGGMNTEAFF,.,.,TRBV7-2,TRBJ1-1
TGCGCCAGCAGCTTGGATTTAAGGTCAGGGGCCAACGTCCTGACTTTC,CASSLDLRSGANVLTF,.,.,TRBV5-1,TRBJ2-6
TGCAGTGCGTTCCTTCACACTGAAGCTTTCTTT,CSAFLHTEAFF,.,.,TRBV20-1,TRBJ1-1
TGCGCCAGCAGCTTGGTTGGCGGGGAGGATGGCTACACCTTC,CASSLVGGEDGYTF,.,.,TRBV5-1,TRBJ1-2
TGTGCCAGCAGTTCCGGTCCCGGGACAGGGGACTATGGCTACACCTTC,CASSSGPGTGDYGYTF,.,TRBD1,TRBV6-5,TRBJ1-2
TGTGCCATCAGTCCTAGTCAGGGGGTAGGGAACACTGAAGCTTTCTTT,CAISPSQGVGNTEAFF,.,TRBD1,TRBV10-3,TRBJ1-1
TGTGCCAGCAGCTTAGGTTCGGGGCGGGAGCTGTTTTTT,CASSLGSGRELFF,.,.,TRBV7-9,TRBJ2-2
TGTGCCACCAGCAGACGTCCCGGGACAGGGGGCGTCGGTGAAGAGACCCAGTACTTC,CATSRRPGTGGVGEETQYF,.,TRBD1,TRBV15,TRBJ2-5
TGTGCCAGCAGTTACCGGGGACACTCATTCACAGATACGCAGTATTTT,CASSYRGHSFTDTQYF,.,.,TRBV6-5,TRBJ2-3
TGTGCCAGCAGTGTCCGTGCCGCCTACGAGCAGTACTTC,CASSVRAAYEQYF,.,.,TRBV6-1,TRBJ2-7
TGTGCCAGCAGCCCCTTTAGGGACGAGCAGTACTTC,CASSPFRDEQYF,once,.,TRBV7-2,TRBJ2-7
TGTGCCAGTAGTATGGGACAGGGGGCATACGAGCAGTACTTC,CASSMGQGAYEQYF,.,TRBD1,TRBV19,TRBJ2-7
TGTGCCAGCAGTGGCCAGGGGTGGGGTGGCTACACCTTC,CASSGQGWGGYTF,few,.,TRBV2,TRBJ1-2
TGTGCCAGCAGCTTAGTCGCTAGCGGGGGCGGTGAGCAGTTCTTC,CASSLVASGGGEQFF,.,TRBD2,TRBV7-2,TRBJ2-1
TGTGCCAGCAGCTTAGATCAAAGTCCGGTGCGGGCGGGAGCAGAGACCCAGTACTTC,CASSLDQSPVRAGAETQYF,.,TRBD2,TRBV11-3,TRBJ2-5
TGTGCCAGTAGTATAAGAGTCGGTTTAGCGGGAGGAACCTACAATGAGCAGTTCTTC,CASSIRVGLAGGTYNEQFF,few,TRBD2,TRBV19,TRBJ2-1
TGCGCCAGCAGAGATAAAAGGGGGAGCACAGATACGCAGTATTTT,CASRDKRGSTDTQYF,.,.,TRBV5-1,TRBJ2-3
TGTGCCAGCAGCTTAGAGTCTAGCGGGAGGCTTAATGAGCAGTTCTTC,CASSLESSGRLNEQFF,few,TRBD2,TRBV7-2,TRBJ2-1
TGTGCCAGCACTATACAGGGGAATCTTAGGGATGAGCAGTTCTTC,CASTIQGNLRDEQFF,.,TRBD1,TRBV7-6,TRBJ2-1
TGTGCCAGTAGCCCGACTAGCGGGAGTTGGGAGACCCAGTACTTC,CASSPTSGSWETQYF,.,TRBD2,TRBV19,TRBJ2-5
TGTGCCAGCAGCCCGGGACAGGTAAACTATGGCTACACCTTC,CASSPGQVNYGYTF,once,TRBD1,TRBV5-6,TRBJ1-2
TGTGCCAGCAGCTCAGGACTAGCGGGAGGGGAGTACACCGGGGAGCTGTTTTTT,CASSSGLAGGEYTGELFF,.,TRBD2,TRBV7-2,TRBJ2-2
TGTGCCAGCAGCTTGGGACAGGGGACCACAGATACGCAGTATTTT,CASSLGQGTTDTQYF,.,TRBD1,TRBV7-2,TRBJ2-3
TGTGCCAGCTCACCAATTGGTGCGGGAGGACCAAACTCCTACAATGAGCAGTTCTTC,CASSPIGAGGPNSYNEQFF,.,TRBD2,TRBV18,TRBJ2-1
TGTGCCAGCAGTCATGGCGCAGGGCGCACCGGGGAGCTGTTTTTT,CASSHGAGRTGELFF,.,.,TRBV11-3,TRBJ2-2
TGTGCCAGTAGTCCCAGGGGACAGCCCCAGCATTTT,CASSPRGQPQHF,.,.,TRBV19,TRBJ1-5
TGTGCCAGCAGCCGTGGGGACTACGAGCAGTACTTC,CASSRGDYEQYF,.,.,TRBV7-9,TRBJ2-7
TGTGCCAGTAGTAAGAGGACCGGAGCCTCTGGAAACACCATATATTTT,CASSKRTGASGNTIYF,.,.,TRBV19,TRBJ1-3
TGTGCCAGCAGCTTAGCGAGAGGAACAGATACGCAGTATTTT,CASSLARGTDTQYF,once,.,TRBV7-2,TRBJ2-3
TGCGCCAGCAGTCAGAACGACAGGGGGGACACCGGGGAGCTGTTTTTT,CASSQNDRGDTGELFF,.,TRBD1,TRBV23-1,TRBJ2-2
TGTGCCAGCTCACCGAATAGCGGGAGAACCACCGGGGAGCTGTTTTTT,CASSPNSGRTTGELFF,.,TRBD2,TRBV18,TRBJ2-2
TGTGCCAGCAGTGAATTATCCTCCGGGACTAGCGTCTACAATGAGCAGTTCTTC,CASSELSSGTSVYNEQFF,few,TRBD2,TRBV2,TRBJ2-1
TGTGCCAGCAGCCACCGGGCTAGCGGCTCCTACGAGCAGTACTTC,CASSHRASGSYEQYF,.,TRBD2,TRBV7-2,TRBJ2-7
TGTGCCAGCAGCCCCGATGGGTCCGAAGCAGATACGCAGTATTTT,CASSPDGSEADTQYF,.,.,TRBV7-2,TRBJ2-3
TGTGCCAGTAGTATAGTGGGGAGGGAGCCCTACGAGCAGTACTTC,CASSIVGREPYEQYF,.,TRBD2,TRBV19,TRBJ2-7
TGTGCCAGCAGCCCGGCTGGTGACAATCAGCCCCAGCATTTT,CASSPAGDNQPQHF,.,.,TRBV11-3,TRBJ1-5
TGTGCCAGCAGCTTAGTCCGGAGGGACCCTAGGGGAGAGCAGTTCTTC,CASSLVRRDPRGEQFF,.,.,TRBV11-3,TRBJ2-1
TGTGCCAGCAGCTTAGGACAGGGGGGGTACTACGAGCAGTACTTC,CASSLGQGGYYEQYF,.,TRBD1,TRBV7-8,TRBJ2-7
TGTGCTAGTGGTCCCCTCCGACTAGCTGGTACCTACGAGCAGTACTTC,CASGPLRLAGTYEQYF,.,TRBD2,TRBV12-5,TRBJ2-7
TGCGCCAGCAGCTTGGCAGGGGGCGGCTACGAGCAGTACTTC,CASSLAGGGYEQYF,.,TRBD1,TRBV5-1,TRBJ2-7
TGTGCCAGCAGCTTAGGCCCGTCGATTCTAAATGAGCAGTTCTTC,CASSLGPSILNEQFF,.,.,TRBV7-2,TRBJ2-1